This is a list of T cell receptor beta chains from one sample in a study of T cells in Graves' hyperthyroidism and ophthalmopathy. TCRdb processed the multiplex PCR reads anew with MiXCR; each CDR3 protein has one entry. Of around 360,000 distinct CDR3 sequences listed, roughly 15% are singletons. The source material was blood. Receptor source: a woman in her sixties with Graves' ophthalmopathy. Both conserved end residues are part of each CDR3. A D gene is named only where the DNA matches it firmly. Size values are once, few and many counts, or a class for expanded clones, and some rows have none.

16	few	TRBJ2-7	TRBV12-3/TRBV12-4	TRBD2	CASSGGTSGRSYEQYF	TGTGCCAGCAGTGGCGGGACTAGCGGGAGGTCCTACGAGCAGTACTTC
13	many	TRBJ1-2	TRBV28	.	CASSLDGLRGYTF	TGTGCCAGCAGTTTGGACGGTCTACGTGGCTACACCTTC
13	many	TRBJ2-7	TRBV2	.	CASRGLGFYEQYF	TGTGCCAGCAGAGGACTGGGCTTCTACGAGCAGTACTTC
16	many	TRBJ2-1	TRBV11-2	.	CASSLMGLSSYNEQFF	TGTGCCAGCAGCTTGATGGGTCTAAGCTCCTACAATGAGCAGTTCTTC
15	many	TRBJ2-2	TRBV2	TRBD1	CASSDGTANTGELFF	TGTGCCAGCAGTGATGGGACAGCGAACACCGGGGAGCTGTTTTTT
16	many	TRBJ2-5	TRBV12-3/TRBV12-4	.	CASSLAGAAGKETQYF	TGTGCCAGCAGTTTGGCAGGGGCGGCTGGCAAAGAGACCCAGTACTTC
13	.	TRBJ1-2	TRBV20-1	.	CSARPGLDYGYTF	TGCAGTGCCCGGCCAGGGCTGGACTATGGCTACACCTTC
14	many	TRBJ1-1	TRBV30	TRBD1	CAWGGQGGHTEAFF	TGTGCCTGGGGTGGACAGGGCGGGCACACTGAAGCTTTCTTT
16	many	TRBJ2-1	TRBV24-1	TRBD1	CATSDGGTGSYNEQFF	TGTGCCACCAGTGATGGGGGGACAGGGTCCTACAATGAGCAGTTCTTC
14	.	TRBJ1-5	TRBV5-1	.	CASRSTPGGQPQHF	TGCGCCAGCAGGTCCACCCCGGGCGGGCAGCCCCAGCATTTT
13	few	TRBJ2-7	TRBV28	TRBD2	CASRGGGSYEQYF	TGTGCCAGCAGGGGGGGGGGCTCCTACGAGCAGTACTTC
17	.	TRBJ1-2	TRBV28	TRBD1	CASSSTPGTGPFYGYTF	TGTGCCAGCAGTTCAACTCCCGGGACAGGGCCTTTCTATGGCTACACCTTC
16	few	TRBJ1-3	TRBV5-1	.	CASSWGTGGPLNTIYF	TGCGCCAGCAGCTGGGGCACAGGCGGACCCTTAAACACCATATATTTT
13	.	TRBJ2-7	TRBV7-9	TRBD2	CASSFLAGQEQYF	TGTGCCAGCAGCTTCCTAGCGGGGCAGGAGCAGTACTTC
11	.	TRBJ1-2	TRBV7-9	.	CASTGMGGHTF	TGTGCCAGCACGGGGATGGGTGGCCACACCTTC
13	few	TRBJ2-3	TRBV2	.	CASSDLNTDTQYF	TGTGCCAGCAGTGACTTAAACACAGATACGCAGTATTTT
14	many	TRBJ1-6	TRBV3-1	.	CASSQVGQDSPLHF	TGTGCCAGCAGCCAAGTGGGGCAGGATTCACCCCTCCACTTT
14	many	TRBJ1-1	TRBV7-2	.	CASSLTRENTEAFF	TGTGCCAGCAGCTTAACCAGGGAGAACACTGAAGCTTTCTTT
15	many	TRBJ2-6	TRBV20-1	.	CSAVAGGGGANVLTF	TGCAGTGCCGTTGCAGGAGGAGGCGGGGCCAACGTCCTGACTTTC
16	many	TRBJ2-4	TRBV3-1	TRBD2	CASSQTSRLAKNIQYF	TGTGCCAGCAGCCAGACTAGCCGCCTAGCCAAAAACATTCAGTACTTC
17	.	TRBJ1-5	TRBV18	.	CASSPRGPGDSNQPQHF	TGTGCCAGCTCGCCTAGGGGCCCCGGGGATAGCAATCAGCCCCAGCATTTT
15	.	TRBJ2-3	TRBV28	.	CVSSPWGGATDTQYF	TGTGTCAGCAGTCCCTGGGGGGGCGCGACAGATACGCAGTATTTT
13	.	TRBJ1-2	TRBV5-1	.	CASSQSGNSGYTF	TGCGCCAGCAGCCAATCAGGGAATAGTGGCTACACCTTC
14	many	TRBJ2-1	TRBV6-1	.	CASGQKDPQGEQFF	TGTGCCAGCGGCCAAAAGGACCCACAGGGTGAGCAGTTCTTC
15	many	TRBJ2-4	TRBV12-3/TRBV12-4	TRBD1	CASSRRQGASNIQYF	TGTGCCAGCAGCCGTAGACAGGGGGCTTCGAACATTCAGTACTTC
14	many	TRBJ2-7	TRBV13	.	CASSLRGAYYEQYF	TGTGCCAGCAGCTTACGCGGGGCCTACTACGAGCAGTACTTC
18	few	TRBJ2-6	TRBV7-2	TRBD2	CASSLVLAGGLGANVLTF	TGTGCCAGCAGCTTAGTACTAGCGGGAGGGCTTGGGGCCAACGTCCTGACTTTC
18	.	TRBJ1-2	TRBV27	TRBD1	CASSRDQGQGASYYGYTF	TGTGCCAGCAGTCGTGACCAGGGACAGGGGGCCTCTTACTATGGCTACACCTTC
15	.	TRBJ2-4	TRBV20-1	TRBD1	CSARRGTGGRDIQYF	TGCAGTGCTAGAAGGGGGACAGGGGGTCGGGACATTCAGTACTTC
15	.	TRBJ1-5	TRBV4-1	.	CASSRLRGTPEPQHF	TGCGCCAGCAGCCGCCTGCGGGGAACCCCCGAGCCCCAGCATTTT
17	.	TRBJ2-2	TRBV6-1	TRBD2	CASTISGRRGATGELFF	TGTGCCAGCACCATTAGCGGGAGAAGGGGCGCGACCGGGGAGCTGTTTTTT
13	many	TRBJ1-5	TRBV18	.	CASSPGRDQPQHF	TGTGCCAGCTCCCCCGGCAGGGATCAGCCCCAGCATTTT
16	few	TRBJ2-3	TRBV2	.	CASSTRHPFSTDTQYF	TGTGCCAGCAGCACACGACATCCCTTTAGCACAGATACGCAGTATTTT
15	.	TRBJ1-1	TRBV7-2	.	CASSLFFRGGTEAFF	TGTGCCAGCAGCTTGTTTTTCCGAGGGGGCACTGAAGCTTTCTTT
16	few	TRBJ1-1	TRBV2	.	CASSEAGRIGNTEAFF	TGTGCCAGCAGTGAAGCAGGACGGATCGGGAACACTGAAGCTTTCTTT
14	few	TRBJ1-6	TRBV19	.	CASSMKGPNSPLHF	TGTGCCAGTAGTATGAAGGGACCGAATTCACCCCTCCACTTT
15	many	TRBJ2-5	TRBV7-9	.	CASSASLGGRETQYF	TGTGCCAGCAGCGCAAGCCTAGGAGGGCGGGAGACCCAGTACTTC
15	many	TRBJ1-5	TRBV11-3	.	CASSLDGGSYQPQHF	TGTGCCAGCAGCTTAGATGGGGGTAGCTATCAGCCCCAGCATTTT
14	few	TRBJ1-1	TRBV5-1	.	CASSLGPGRAEAFF	TGCGCCAGCAGCTTGGGTCCAGGGCGGGCTGAAGCTTTCTTT
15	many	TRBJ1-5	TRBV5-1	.	CASSTGTQLGQPQHF	TGCGCCAGCAGTACCGGGACCCAACTCGGTCAGCCCCAGCATTTT
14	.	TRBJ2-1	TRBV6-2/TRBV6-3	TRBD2	CASSRLAGGNEQFF	TGTGCCAGCAGTCGACTAGCGGGAGGCAATGAGCAGTTCTTC
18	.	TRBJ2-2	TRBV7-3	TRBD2	CASSLFSGRAQNTGELFF	TGTGCCAGCAGCTTATTCAGCGGGAGGGCGCAAAACACCGGGGAGCTGTTTTTT
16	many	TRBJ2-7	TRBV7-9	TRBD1	CASSGHQTGGRNEQYF	TGTGCCAGCAGCGGACACCAGACAGGGGGTAGGAACGAGCAGTACTTC
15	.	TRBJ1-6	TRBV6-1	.	CASTEPGPYNSPLHF	TGTGCCAGCACTGAACCGGGACCCTATAATTCACCCCTCCACTTT
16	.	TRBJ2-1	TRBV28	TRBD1	CASSTQPGQEVDEQFF	TGTGCCAGCAGTACCCAACCGGGACAGGAGGTCGATGAGCAGTTCTTC
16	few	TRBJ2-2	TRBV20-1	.	CSALPRQAGSAGELFF	TGCAGTGCCCTTCCCAGACAGGCCGGGAGCGCCGGGGAGCTGTTTTTT
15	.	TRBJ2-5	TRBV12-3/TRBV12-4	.	CASSYGAGWKETQYF	TGTGCCAGCAGTTACGGGGCAGGGTGGAAGGAGACCCAGTACTTC
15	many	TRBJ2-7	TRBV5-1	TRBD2	CASSLVVAGAYEQYF	TGCGCCAGCAGCTTGGTGGTAGCGGGCGCCTACGAGCAGTACTTC
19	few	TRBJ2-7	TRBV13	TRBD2	CASSLGITTVAGEGDEQYF	TGTGCCAGCAGCTTAGGTATAACGACTGTAGCGGGAGAGGGCGACGAGCAGTACTTC
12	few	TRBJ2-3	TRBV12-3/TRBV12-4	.	CASTHHTDTQYF	TGTGCCAGCACTCACCACACAGATACGCAGTATTTT
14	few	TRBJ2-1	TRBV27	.	CASSSWLANNEQFF	TGTGCCAGCAGTTCCTGGCTAGCCAACAATGAGCAGTTCTTC
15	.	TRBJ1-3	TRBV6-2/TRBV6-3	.	CASSSDRYSGNTIYF	TGTGCCAGCAGTTCGGACCGCTATTCTGGAAACACCATATATTTT
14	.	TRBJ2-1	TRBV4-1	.	CASSQDVNYNEQFF	TGCGCCAGCAGCCAAGATGTCAACTACAATGAGCAGTTCTTC
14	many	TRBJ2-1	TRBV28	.	CASSLGSSYNEQFF	TGTGCCAGCAGTTTAGGGAGCTCCTACAATGAGCAGTTCTTC
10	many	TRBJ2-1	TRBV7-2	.	CASEFVEQFF	TGTGCCAGCGAGTTCGTTGAGCAGTTCTTC
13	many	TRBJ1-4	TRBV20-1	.	CSARWGGNEKLFF	TGCAGTGCTAGATGGGGTGGGAATGAAAAACTGTTTTTT
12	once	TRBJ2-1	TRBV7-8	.	CASSRYLNEQFF	TGTGCCAGCAGCCGATACTTGAATGAGCAGTTCTTC